The present entry profiles one TCR beta chain with its context. What it recognizes is unknown. This sample is drawn from a study of shared clonotypes between healthy human individuals. Study conclusions and caveats: For naive CD4 cells, approximately 4.8% of clonotypes were shared across a few donors.

Repertoires were generated with immunoSEQ multiplex PCR, while TCRdb's copy carries only in-frame clones and drops some. The sample yields approximately 350,000 clones, around 96% seen once. All donors qualified as healthy HIV-negative adults and had experienced no recent acute infections or vaccinations. CD45RO+ cells and CCR7-negative CD45RA+ TemRA cells were combined as CD8 memory. The V gene lost 4 bases and the J gene lost 3 bases, with 18 bases spanning the gap. CDR3 length: 16 residues. The germline CDR1 and CDR2 sequences are SGDLS and YYNGEE. The rearrangement uses TRBV9 and TRBJ2-3, with D possibly being TRBD1 or TRBD2 (5 bases each). The TCR was taken from a man aged 25 to 45 in good health. Sample: memory CD8+ T cells sorted from blood. Subset in this sample: CD45RO+ cells pooled with CCR7-negative TemRA cells. The CDR3 DNA follows: TGTGCCAGCAGCCCGTACAGGACTCCGGGGACAGATACGCAGTATTTT. Residues: CASSPYRTPGTDTQYF.